The 6 T cell receptor beta chains below all came from one sample that was sequenced in a study of blood T cells in healthy people across ages. A second PCR, run for roughly 7 to 12 cycles, used a sample-barcoded 5' primer plus a J-beta primer mix. MiXCR was run by TCRdb on the 5' RACE reads, yielding one entry per CDR3 protein. The repertoire consists of some 1.1 million distinct CDR3 sequences, with under 40% occurring once and the leading ten covering around 13%. The specimen was blood. The receptors shown here come from a man between 18 and 29 years old in good health.

In regard to this clonotype: One end of the junction fails to match germline, which may point to a read error. The chain uses TRBV7-8 and TRBJ2-5; perhaps TRBD2 as D (5 bases). The CDR3 has 14 residues. Germline V lookup: CDR1 SGHVS, CDR2 FQNEAQ. DNA for the CDR3: TGTGCCAACAGCGTTGATCGGGCTAGCTTGGTCCAGTACTTC. This gives the protein CANSVDRASLVQYF.

Here the CDR3 DNA reads TGCGCCAGCAGCCAAACTTCGGACAGAGGAGAGACCCAGTACTTC. This gives the protein CASSQTSDRGETQYF. The chain employs TRBV4-1 and TRBJ2-5; TRBD1 is a possible D gene (6 bases). Per the germline V gene, CDR1 is MGHRA and CDR2 is YSYEKL. This CDR3 comprises 15 residues. V was clipped by 2 bases and J by 4 bases, with 14 bases between them.

The chain combines TRBV4-3 with TRBJ1-2; D call uncertain. CDR3 size: 14 residues. V shed 4 bases and J shed 2 bases, with 11 bases lying between them. Germline CDR1 and CDR2: LGHNA and YSLEER. CDR3 sequence (DNA): TGCGCCAGCAGCCCTATAACTTTGAACTATGGCTACACCTTC. It encodes CASSPITLNYGYTF.

The gene calls are TRBV5-1 and TRBJ2-2; D possibly corresponds to TRBD1 (6 bases). The germline V gene encodes CDR1 SGHRS and CDR2 YFSETQ. The CDR3 loop spans 17 amino acids. The V end was cut by 5 bases, the J end by 4 bases, with 21 bases between. CDR3 in amino acids: CASRTVGQGIPTGELFF. The CDR3 region has the DNA TGCGCCAGCAGGACAGTAGGGCAGGGGATACCCACCGGGGAGCTGTTTTTT.

The rearrangement links TRBV5-1 to TRBJ2-3, with 11 positions matching TRBD2. The germline V gene encodes CDR1 SGHRS and CDR2 YFSETQ. The CDR3 has 15 amino acids. Trimming cost V 4 bases and J 8 bases; bases outside gene matches: 9. Here the CDR3 reads CASSLMTSGAGTQYF. CDR3 nucleotides: TGCGCCAGCAGCCTCATGACTAGCGGGGCCGGTACGCAGTATTTT.

This clonotype came up a few times. This chain links TRBV10-3 with TRBJ2-5, with 8 bases aligning to TRBD1. CDR1 ENHRY and CDR2 SYGVKD come from the germline V gene. The trim removed 6 bases at V and 4 bases at J, leaving 1 base unmatched. The length of the CDR3 is 12 residues. CDR3 amino acids: CAISDRGETQYF. The CDR3 nucleotides read TGTGCCATCAGCGACAGGGGAGAGACCCAGTACTTC.